Shown below are 24 T cell receptor beta chains from a single sample sequenced in a study of cytomegalovirus exposure and HLA in healthy donors. PCR was performed using 60 Vbeta and 13 Jbeta primers. Profiling relied on immunoSEQ multiplex PCR, and the TCRdb table lists in-frame clones only, not all of them. The sample has some 150,000 clones, around 80% seen once. The source material was PBMCs. The receptors were gathered from a female donor in good health and CMV-seropositive.

This clone was seen more than once but under ten times. The V gene is TRBV7-2, the J gene TRBJ2-7; 10 bases map to TRBD1. V shed 0 bases, J shed 4 bases, and the junction held 3 bases outside the gene matches. This CDR3 has 15 residues. CDR1 and CDR2 from the germline V gene are SGHTA and FQGNSA. CDR3 residues: CASSLATGGEYEQYF. Written as DNA, the CDR3 is TGTGCCAGCAGCTTAGCGACAGGGGGCGAGTACGAGCAGTACTTC.

The rearrangement uses TRBV2 and TRBJ2-2; 7 bases agree with TRBD2. The CDR3 is 15 residues long. CDR1 is SNHLY and CDR2 is FYNNEI in the germline V gene. J gave up 4 bases and V 6 bases, and 8 bases lay outside the gene matches. The CDR3 DNA follows: TGTGCCAGCAGAGGGCGGGAGTTTTTCACCGGGGAGCTGTTTTTT. It yields the protein CASRGREFFTGELFF.

V and J are TRBV16 and TRBJ1-4; 9 nucleotides match TRBD1. Losses at the gene ends were 4 bases for V and 8 bases for J; bases not matched to a gene: 8. Germline CDR1 and CDR2: KGHSY and FQNENV. This CDR3 has 15 residues. The DNA for the CDR3 is TGTGCCAGCAGCCTCCACAGGGGGCGGGGAGAAAAACTGTTTTTT. The encoded protein is CASSLHRGRGEKLFF.

The sample holds a few counts of this clone. V is TRBV18 and J is TRBJ2-3; perhaps TRBD2 as D (5 bases). The V and J ends lost 1 base and 0 bases respectively, with 11 bases between them. This CDR3 contains 16 residues. Germline V gene data show CDR1 as KGHSH and CDR2 as LQKENI. In DNA form, the CDR3 reads TGTGCCAGCTCACCACAGGACTCTACTAGCACAGATACGCAGTATTTT. Its protein is CASSPQDSTSTDTQYF.

The chain uses TRBV19 and TRBJ1-1; 7 bases are shared with TRBD1. V trimming: 3 bases; J trimming: 0 bases; junction bases outside the gene matches: 13. Germline V gene sequence: CDR1 LNHDA, CDR2 SQIVND (reference sequence). The CDR3 covers 18 residues. CDR3 coding DNA: TGTGCCAGTAGTATGGTGGTCGACAGGGACGTCATGAACACTGAAGCTTTCTTT. Its protein is CASSMVVDRDVMNTEAFF.

This clone was detected only once. V gene TRBV28 combines with J gene TRBJ2-7; tentative D call: TRBD1 (6 bases). Trimming removed 5 bases from V and 7 bases from J, with 18 bases in between. The CDR3 is 14 amino acids. Germline CDR1 and CDR2: MDHEN and SYDVKM. CDR3 region: CASSPITGLWEQYF. The DNA of the CDR3 is TGTGCCAGCAGTCCTATCACAGGGCTTTGGGAGCAGTACTTC.

The gene calls are TRBV19 and TRBJ1-6; D is undetermined. V gave up 5 bases and J gave up 0 bases, with 8 bases separating them. The germline gives CDR1 LNHDA, CDR2 SQIVND (reference sequence). The CDR3 is 15 amino acids. The CDR3 spells CASSDRSSYNSPLHF. The CDR3 nucleotides read TGTGCCAGTAGTGATCGGAGCTCCTATAATTCACCCCTCCACTTT. The full variable domain, rest sourced from reference TRBV19 and TRBJ1-6, is DGGITQSPKYLFRKEGQNVTLSCEQNLNHDAMYWYRQDPGQGLRLIYYSQIVNDFQKGDIAEGYSVSREKKESFPLTVTSAQKNPTAFYLCASSDRSSYNSPLHFGNGTRLTVT.

This clone appeared a single time. V and J are TRBV7-7 and TRBJ2-7, with 12 bases aligning to TRBD2. Germline trimming cut 1 base from V and 3 bases from J; bases unmatched to any gene: 1. There are 15 residues in the CDR3. Germline loops: CDR1 SSHAT, CDR2 FNYEAQ (reference sequence). CDR3 region: CASSLGTSGDYEQYF. The CDR3, as DNA: TGTGCCAGCAGCTTAGGGACTAGCGGGGACTACGAGCAGTACTTC.

The V call is TRBV13, the J call TRBJ2-5; D is undetermined. TRBJ2-7 explains the end of the DNA better; the J call may be wrong. Germline V lookup: CDR1 PRHDT, CDR2 FYEKMQ (reference sequence). The CDR3 sequence is 15 residues long. The CDR3 sequence: CASSLGLPSSYEQYF. The CDR3 DNA reads TGTGCCAGCAGCTTAGGGCTCCCGAGCTCCTACGAGCAGTACTTC.

The chain links TRBV4-1 to TRBJ2-6, with D possibly matching TRBD2 (6 bases). The CDR3 spans 20 residues. Germline V gene sequence: CDR1 MGHRA, CDR2 YSYEKL. V shed 0 bases and J shed 1 base, with 19 bases lying between them. CDR3 in DNA: TGCGCCAGCAGCCAAGAAGGCCCGTGGGGGGTAGGATCTGGGGCCAACGTCCTGACTTTC. Protein product: CASSQEGPWGVGSGANVLTF.

The rearrangement joins TRBV5-1 to TRBJ1-5; a possible D gene is TRBD1 (6 bases). Trimming pared 0 bases from V and 3 bases from J, leaving 10 bases between. The length of the CDR3 is 15 residues. CDR1 is SGHRS, CDR2 YFSETQ, per germline. The CDR3 sequence is CASSLVAGANQPQHF. Here the CDR3 DNA reads TGCGCCAGCAGCTTGGTGGCGGGGGCCAATCAGCCCCAGCATTTT.

The chain carries TRBV11-2 and TRBJ2-5; perhaps TRBD1 as D (6 bases). V dropped 3 bases and J dropped 4 bases, with 9 bases sitting between them. Germline assignment: CDR1 SGHAT and CDR2 FQNNGV. This CDR3 is 13 amino acids long. The CDR3, as DNA: TGTGCCAGCAGCTTCACAGGGACAGAGACCCAGTACTTC. Protein: CASSFTGTETQYF.

This chain connects TRBV18 to TRBJ2-2, with D possibly TRBD2 on 5 matching bases. Trimming removed 0 bases from V and 4 bases from J, with 9 bases in between. The V gene's germline CDR1 is KGHSH and CDR2 LQKENI. This CDR3 is 15 amino acids long. DNA of the CDR3: TGTGCCAGCTCACCACCGGTTCGGGGCACCGGGGAGCTGTTTTTT. Residues: CASSPPVRGTGELFF.

The J gene is TRBJ1-1, the V gene TRBV18; the match to TRBD1 covers 8 bases. Germline V gene sequence: CDR1 KGHSH, CDR2 LQKENI. V trimming: 8 bases; J trimming: 1 base; junction bases outside the gene matches: 3. The CDR3 is made up of 13 amino acids. The CDR3 DNA reads TGTGCCAGCCGACAGGGGAGGAACACTGAAGCTTTCTTT. Translated: CASRQGRNTEAFF.

The count of this clone is one. V usage is TRBV6-1 and J usage is TRBJ1-1, with D maybe TRBD1 (5 bases). The CDR3 is made up of 16 amino acids. V lost 1 base to trimming and J lost 4 bases, with 16 bases between them. Germline CDR1 reads MNHNS; CDR2 reads SASEGT. In nucleotides, the CDR3 is TGTGCCAGCAGTGAAGGGGCTTGGGGACTTAGCACTGAAGCTTTCTTT. Translated, it gives CASSEGAWGLSTEAFF.

This chain uses TRBV28 with TRBJ1-6; D is possibly TRBD1 (5 bases). The CDR3 has 15 residues. Germline V gives CDR1 MDHEN, CDR2 SYDVKM. Trimming left V 5 bases short and J 3 bases short, with 11 bases between. The CDR3 nucleotides read TGTGCCAGCAGTCCGGACACAAGCTATAATTCACCCCTCCACTTT. Translating it yields CASSPDTSYNSPLHF.

The gene calls are TRBV30 and TRBJ1-1, with a possible D match to TRBD1 (6 bases). The V end lost 6 bases, the J end lost 7 bases, and 15 bases lay between the germline ends. The CDR3 length is 12 residues. CDR1 and CDR2 (germline): GTSNPN, SVGIG (reference sequence). CDR3 residues: CACGAGAGEAFF. CDR3 in DNA: TGTGCCTGTGGGGCAGGGGCTGGTGAAGCTTTCTTT.

The chain employs TRBV9 and TRBJ2-1; D is unresolved. Between the trimmed V and J ends, which lost 0 bases and 7 bases, there was a span of 5 bases. The CDR3 covers 12 residues. Germline V gene sequence: CDR1 SGDLS, CDR2 YYNGEE. DNA for the CDR3: TGTGCCAGCAGCGTAGCCCTTAATGAGCAGTTCTTC. Its protein is CASSVALNEQFF.

This clone was seen a single time. This chain joins TRBV18 and TRBJ1-4; D remains unclear. In germline, CDR1 is KGHSH, CDR2 LQKENI. V shed 8 bases and J shed 0 bases, with 10 bases lying between them. The CDR3 totals 14 residues. The CDR3 loop reads CASREDATNEKLFF. The CDR3 DNA reads TGTGCCAGCCGCGAGGATGCAACTAATGAAAAACTGTTTTTT.

This chain connects TRBV25-1 to TRBJ2-1, with D perhaps TRBD1 (6 bases). The germline V gene has CDR1 MGHDK and CDR2 SYGVNS. Between the trimmed V and J ends, which lost 2 bases and 3 bases, there was a span of 8 bases. This CDR3 is 14 amino acids long. In DNA, the CDR3 is TGTGCCAGCAGTGAAAACAGGGTCTACAATGAGCAGTTCTTC. It specifies CASSENRVYNEQFF.

The V call is TRBV6-7, the J call TRBJ2-7, with TRBD1 matching 7 bases. TRBV6-7 is marked as an open reading frame, function uncertain. Unmatched junction bases numbered 5, after V lost 4 bases and J lost 2 bases. This CDR3 has 14 residues. CDR3 bases: TGTGCCAGCAGTTCCACCGGGACAGCCTACGAGCAGTACTTC. Its protein product is CASSSTGTAYEQYF.

The chain combines TRBV10-2 with TRBJ2-7; TRBD2 agrees at 9 bases. This CDR3 region has 15 residues. V was pared by 3 bases and J by 2 bases, with 5 bases of the junction left unmatched. Germline V gives CDR1 WSHSY, CDR2 SAAADI. The CDR3: CASSDRTSATYEQYF. The CDR3 nucleotides are TGCGCCAGCAGTGACAGGACTAGCGCAACCTACGAGCAGTACTTC.

By share, this clone counts as medium-sized. This sequence joins TRBV5-6 and TRBJ2-1, with D possibly matching TRBD1 (6 bases). Germline CDR1 reads SGHDT; CDR2 reads YYEEEE. The CDR3 loop spans 15 amino acids. Trimming took off 2 bases at V and 4 bases at J, with 13 bases between the two ends. The CDR3 nucleotides are TGTGCCAGCAGCTTTTTACAGGGCGATTACAATGAGCAGTTCTTC. Protein sequence: CASSFLQGDYNEQFF.

The V gene is TRBV7-2, the J gene TRBJ1-5; 8 bases are shared with TRBD1. This CDR3 is 16 amino acids long. The V and J ends lost 0 bases and 6 bases, in that order; junction bases with no gene match: 7. The germline V gene encodes CDR1 SGHTA and CDR2 FQGNSA. The CDR3 loop reads CASSLATGVRGQPQHF. The CDR3 nucleotides are TGTGCCAGCAGCTTAGCGACAGGGGTCCGGGGTCAGCCCCAGCATTTT.